Listed here are 10 T cell receptor beta chains from one sample, sequenced in a study of T cells in Graves' hyperthyroidism and ophthalmopathy. Researchers amplified the TCR beta CDR3 regions from RNA transcripts. TCR CDR3 regions were first amplified by RT-PCR with HTBI primers. TCRdb redid the calling of the multiplex PCR reads with MiXCR, one entry per CDR3 protein. The data contain about 400,000 distinct CDR3 sequences, 12% to 15% of them singletons. The source material was blood. The receptors here all came from a woman aged 60-75 years with Graves' ophthalmopathy.

The V and J genes are TRBV7-2 and TRBJ2-1; 7 bases match TRBD2. Germline CDR1 is SGHTA and CDR2 is FQGNSA. CDR3 size: 16 residues. V shed 1 base and J 9 bases; nucleotides not matched to a gene: 12. The CDR3 DNA follows: TGTGCCAGCAGCTTAGGCCTAGCGGCGGGGCACGGTGAGCAGTTCTTC. It codes for CASSLGLAAGHGEQFF.

The rearrangement links TRBV12-3 or TRBV12-4 to TRBJ2-3; D is tentatively TRBD1 or TRBD2 (6 bases each). Trimming pared 7 bases from V and 3 bases from J, leaving 11 bases between. CDR3 length equals 13 residues. The CDR3 is CASTDSGTDTQYF. DNA of the CDR3: TGTGCCAGCACGGACAGCGGGACAGATACGCAGTATTTT.

Ten or more counts support this clonotype. This sequence joins TRBV28 and TRBJ2-1; 11 bases match TRBD2. Trimming at V came to 9 bases and at J to 8 bases, leaving 6 bases not matched to a gene. This CDR3 is 13 amino acids long. The germline V gene has CDR1 MDHEN and CDR2 SYDVKM. In DNA, the CDR3 is TGTGCCAGTTCACTAGCGGGAGTTTATGAGCAGTTCTTC. It translates to CASSLAGVYEQFF.

The chain recombines TRBV6-2 or TRBV6-3 with TRBJ1-2; D gene uncertain. CDR1 and CDR2 from the germline V gene are MNHEY and SVGEGT. The CDR3 length is 13 residues. The V end lost 10 bases, the J end lost 4 bases, and 16 bases lay between the germline ends. DNA of the CDR3: TGTGCCACCGACACGACAACTAGCTATGGCTACACCTTC. This encodes CATDTTTSYGYTF.

This clonotype occurred many times. The chain employs TRBV20-1 and TRBJ1-5; D uncertain. Between the trimmed V and J ends, which lost 1 base and 4 bases, there was a span of 8 bases. The CDR3 is 13 amino acids. Looked up from germline, CDR1 is DFQATT and CDR2 is SNEGSKA (reference sequence). CDR3: CSARGGVNQPQHF. CDR3 DNA: TGCAGTGCTAGAGGAGGTGTTAATCAGCCCCAGCATTTT.

This clonotype has ten or more counts. V gene TRBV2 combines with J gene TRBJ2-7, with 9 bases aligning to TRBD2. V lost 4 bases, J lost 0 bases, and 4 bases stayed unmatched. CDR3 length equals 15 residues. Germline V gives CDR1 SNHLY, CDR2 FYNNEI. In nucleotides, the CDR3 is TGTGCCAGCAGTGTTGAGACTAGCGGCTCCTACGAGCAGTACTTC. It specifies CASSVETSGSYEQYF.

This clonotype was seen ten or more times. The J gene is TRBJ2-1, the V gene TRBV3-1; 8 bases align to TRBD2. The CDR3 totals 13 residues. Germline V gene lookup returns CDR1 LGHDT and CDR2 YNNKEL (reference sequence). Losses at the gene ends were 4 bases for V and 14 bases for J; bases not matched to a gene: 10. The CDR3 DNA is TGTGCCAGCAGCCCTCGCTCGGGAGGGATGGAGTTCTTC. Translation gives CASSPRSGGMEFF.

There are a few counts of this clonotype. J is TRBJ2-2 and V is TRBV27; D perhaps matches TRBD1 (6 bases). V lost 1 base and J lost 3, with 6 bases in between. The CDR3 covers 14 residues. Germline-derived CDR1 and CDR2 are MNHEY and SMNVEV (reference sequence). CDR3 residues: CASSLWGHTGELFF. In nucleotides, the CDR3 is TGTGCCAGCAGTTTATGGGGGCACACCGGGGAGCTGTTTTTT.

Concerning this clonotype: This may come from a read error, since a much larger clone is one base off. This rearrangement joins TRBV28 to TRBJ2-1, with D unresolved. Germline V gives CDR1 MDHEN, CDR2 SYDVKM. V was shortened by 6 bases and J by 8 bases, with 14 bases between the two germline ends. This CDR3 contains 13 residues. The DNA for the CDR3 is TGTGCCAGCAGCCCACCTCTGAGTGATGAGCAGTTCTTC. It encodes CASSPPLSDEQFF.

The V call is TRBV6-1, the J call TRBJ2-7; D unresolved. CDR1 and CDR2 (germline): MNHNS, SASEGT. The length of the CDR3 is 14 residues. With 4 bases removed from V and 2 bases from J, the gap between germline ends came to 12 bases. The CDR3 sequence: CASSAGSGTYEQYF. In DNA form, the CDR3 reads TGTGCCAGCAGTGCCGGCTCTGGAACCTACGAGCAGTACTTC.